The source of this T cell receptor beta chain is a study of OX40 agonist ivuxolimab in advanced cancers. The overall study: Participants, 70% to 90% male, averaged about 59 years of age, ranging from roughly 23 to 80. About 40% of patients had received prior checkpoint inhibitor therapy.

Assay used: immunoSEQ multiplex PCR; TCRdb lists only in-frame clones, some missing. The table records about 67,000 clones, 80% to 90% of them present only once. The study's findings and limits: At 0.1 to 3.0 mg/kg, clonal expansion of CD4+ and CD8+ blood T cells had occurred by week 6.

This clone was seen once. The antigen remains unidentified. Trimming left V 6 bases short and J 7 bases short, with 18 bases between. CDR1 is LNHDA, CDR2 SQIVND, per germline (reference sequence). This CDR3 region has 15 residues. The sequencing here drew on CD4+ or CD8+ T cells sorted from blood, taken in a trial of the OX40 agonist ivuxolimab. The receptor was derived from an adult with an advanced solid tumor such as melanoma, head and neck, liver or kidney cancer. The rearrangement joins TRBV19 to TRBJ1-4; possibly TRBD1 for D (5 bases). The CDR3 loop reads CASRRDSRGTEKLFF. The CDR3 nucleotides read TGTGCCAGTAGGAGAGACTCCCGGGGGACTGAAAAACTGTTTTTT.